The 3 T cell receptor beta chains reported below all come from one sample, sequenced in a study of yellow fever vaccine responses in identical twins. TCRdb passed the RT-PCR reads through MiXCR, listing each CDR3 protein once. The sample holds some 5,000 distinct CDR3 sequences, 77% seen once. The sequences come from T cells from blood (PBMCs), unsorted or a sorted subset (not recorded which), collected before or after yellow fever vaccination (not recorded which). These receptors came from a woman under 30 who received the yellow fever vaccine.

The V gene is TRBV4-2, the J gene TRBJ2-3; a weak D match, TRBD2 (6 bases). The germline V gene encodes CDR1 LGHNA and CDR2 YNFKEQ. The V end lost 1 base, the J end lost 4 bases, and 12 bases lay between the germline ends. The CDR3 is 15 residues long. The CDR3 loop reads CASSQGGVGADTQYF. The CDR3 DNA reads TGTGCCAGCAGCCAAGGCGGGGTGGGGGCAGATACGCAGTATTTT.

This chain connects TRBV12-3 or TRBV12-4 to TRBJ2-3; D is unclear. The CDR3 has 14 residues. V lost 6 bases to trimming and J lost 6 bases, with 16 bases between them. In DNA, the CDR3 is TGTGCCAGCAGACCCCCCATGGCTGGGGATACGCAGTATTTT. This gives the protein CASRPPMAGDTQYF.

The chain is built from TRBV15 and TRBJ2-1; no clear D gene. CDR3 length: 17 amino acids. Trimming shortened V by 0 bases and J by 1 base, and 13 bases separated the two germline ends. CDR1 is LNHNV, CDR2 YYDKDF, per germline (reference sequence). This CDR3 reads CATSRDIMGLSYNEQFF. CDR3 DNA: TGTGCCACCAGCAGAGATATAATGGGCCTTTCCTACAATGAGCAGTTCTTC.